This TCR beta chain was observed in a study of cytomegalovirus exposure and HLA in healthy donors. For the study at large: One earlier analysis, a look at roughly 180 million T cells, found 100 million to 130 million unique TCR beta sequences.

A word on this clone: Its antigen is as yet unknown.

With 60 Vbeta and 13 Jbeta primers, the PCR was carried out. The assay was immunoSEQ multiplex PCR, and TCRdb's table has in-frame clones only and misses some. The sample yields about 110,000 clones, approximately 80% seen once. Findings and limits, study-wide: Several of the most significant clusters appeared, in a later analysis, to be linked to common viral pathogens.

V lost 3 bases and J lost 5; bases outside the gene matches: 7. CDR1 SGHRS and CDR2 YFSETQ come from the germline V gene. The CDR3 covers 15 residues. The sample was PBMCs. The chain employs TRBV5-1 and TRBJ2-7; the match to TRBD2 covers 11 bases. The receptor comes from a woman in her 30s in good health and CMV-seropositive. CDR3 sequence (DNA): TGCGCCAGCAGCTCAACTAGCGGGAGTCTCCACGAGCAGTACTTC. This translates into CASSSTSGSLHEQYF.